The T cell receptor (beta chain) described here comes from a study of blood T cell repertoires in COVID-19. Study in general: COVID-19 samples, acute and convalescent, were from the United States, Italy and Spain. T cells, B-cell-depleted T cells, or PBMCs supplied cDNA or gDNA.

Original processing notes: It was from reference gene primer amplification that nucleated cell counts were estimated. TCRdb keeps only in-frame clones here, not all; method: immunoSEQ multiplex PCR. V and J calls and clone size are as listed in that table; D and trimming were resolved from the DNA. This table holds about 37,000 clones, approximately 80% found once. The clonotype comes from a woman aged 70-85 years with acute or convalescent COVID-19. Sequencing used peripheral blood.

The CDR3 nucleotides are TGTGCCAGCTCACAATCGACAGGGGTGGATTCACCCCTCCACTTT. It encodes CASSQSTGVDSPLHF. The genes are TRBV18 and TRBJ1-6, with 8 bases matching TRBD1. The V gene end was trimmed by 4 bases and the J gene end by 8 bases; junction bases not matched to a gene: 7. Per germline, CDR1 KGHSH and CDR2 LQKENI. The CDR3 length is 15 residues.